This T cell receptor beta chain came from a study of cytomegalovirus exposure and HLA in healthy donors (dated by TCRdb to the late 2010s). In the study overall: The 666 repertoires of the first cohort and the roughly 110 validation repertoires were produced on the same platform, according to a later analysis. The study aimed to test whether cataloging public T cell receptors could reveal signatures of past pathogen exposure. In addition to the first cohort of approximately 670 subjects, a separate validation cohort of around 110 different subjects was used. To predict cytomegalovirus infection status, the study combined high-throughput TCR immunosequencing, statistical association of individual TCRs with disease status, and machine learning.

The library came from the immunoSEQ multiplex PCR assay. Concerning the study's data processing: A statistical classification framework was developed to diagnose cytomegalovirus status using the catalog of TCR beta chain sequences. As stored in TCRdb, this immuneACCESS dataset retains in-frame rearrangements with V and J assigned. A fraction of the clones does not appear; measured against another copy, unresolved V genes explain less than half of the discrepancy, and the remainder lacks a known reason. The V and J calls and clone size are taken from that table; D and trimming were inferred from the DNA. The sample table holds about 360,000 clones, of which 86% were seen once. Together, the top ten hold under 0.95% of the sample. The trim is 5 bases for V and 8 bases for J, with a gap of 12 bases between the germline ends. CDR1 MDHEN and CDR2 SYDVKM are derived from the germline V gene. Inclusive of the bounding cysteine and phenylalanine, the CDR3 is 12 residues long. The kept DNA is CDR3 alone, 36 bases in frame from the first base.

The donors were included in the validation cohort of around 120 subjects, a group kept apart from the approximately 670-subject first cohort. The paper's findings and limits, for the study overall: In both the original and validation cohorts, the classifier was reported to diagnose cytomegalovirus status with high specificity and sensitivity. A few of the identified cytomegalovirus-associated TCR beta chains were confirmed in vitro to be specific for cytomegalovirus antigens. All 120 or so repertoires were used to score co-occurrence in the validation cohort in a later analysis, because that analysis had no HLA typing for the cohort. The authors suggested that the approach could potentially be generalized to other disease states and immunological phenotypes. In the study, some 160 TCR beta chains were listed as associated with cytomegalovirus. Most TCR sequences were seen in very few donors, while some public TCRs were found in many individuals. Subsequent analysis determined that TCRs grouped into clusters in the first cohort also showed a tendency toward co-occurrence across the 120 validation repertoires, and approximately 93% of cluster scores exceeded 0.

For this clone: Its recognized antigen is unknown. Nothing much larger sits one base from this clone, and base qualities are not available. The same CDR3 is also encoded by other DNA sequences in this sample.

This chain joins TRBV28 to TRBJ1-2; TRBD1 might be the D gene, on 5 matching bases. The sequenced sample was PBMCs. The clonotype was recovered from a woman aged 18 to 35 in good health and CMV-seronegative. Here is the DNA: TGTGCCAGCAGTCCGACCGGGGGGGGCTACACCTTC. Its translation reads: CASSPTGGGYTF.